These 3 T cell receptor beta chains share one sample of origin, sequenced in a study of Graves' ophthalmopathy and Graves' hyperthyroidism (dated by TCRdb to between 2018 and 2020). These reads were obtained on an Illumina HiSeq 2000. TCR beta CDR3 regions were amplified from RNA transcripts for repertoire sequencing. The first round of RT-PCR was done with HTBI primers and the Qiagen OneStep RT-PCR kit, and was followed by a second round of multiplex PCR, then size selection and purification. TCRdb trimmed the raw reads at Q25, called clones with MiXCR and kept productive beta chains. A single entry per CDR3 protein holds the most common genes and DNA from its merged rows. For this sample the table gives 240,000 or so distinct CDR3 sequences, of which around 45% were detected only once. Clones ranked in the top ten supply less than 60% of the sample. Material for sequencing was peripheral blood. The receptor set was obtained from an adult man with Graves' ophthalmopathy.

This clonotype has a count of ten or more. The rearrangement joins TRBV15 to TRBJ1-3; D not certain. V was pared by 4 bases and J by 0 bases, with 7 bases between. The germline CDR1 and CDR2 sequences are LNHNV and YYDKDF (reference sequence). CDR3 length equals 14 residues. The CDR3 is CATSTRASGNTIYF. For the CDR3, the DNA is TGTGCCACCAGCACCAGAGCCTCTGGAAACACCATATATTTT.

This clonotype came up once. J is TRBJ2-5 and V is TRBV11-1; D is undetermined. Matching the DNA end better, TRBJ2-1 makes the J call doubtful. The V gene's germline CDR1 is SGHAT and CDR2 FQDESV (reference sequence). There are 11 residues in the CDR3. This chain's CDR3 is CASSRNNEQFF. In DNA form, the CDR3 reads TGTGCCAGCAGCCGGAACAATGAGCAGTTCTTC.

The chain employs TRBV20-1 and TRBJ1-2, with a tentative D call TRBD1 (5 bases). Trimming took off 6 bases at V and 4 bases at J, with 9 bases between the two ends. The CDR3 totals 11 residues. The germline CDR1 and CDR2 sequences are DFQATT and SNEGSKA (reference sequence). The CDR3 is CSATGTYGYTF. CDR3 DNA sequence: TGCAGTGCAACCGGGACCTATGGCTACACCTTC.